These 10 T cell receptor beta chains were sequenced from one sample in a study of T cells in Graves' hyperthyroidism and ophthalmopathy. RNA transcripts served as the template for amplifying TCR beta CDR3 regions. Carried out on the TCR CDR3, a first-round RT-PCR used the HTBI primer set. Each CDR3 protein gets one entry after TCRdb re-called the multiplex PCR reads with MiXCR. The sample has 390,000 or so distinct CDR3 sequences; roughly 14% are singletons. Sequencing was carried out using blood. These TCRs come from a man in his late teens or twenties with Graves' ophthalmopathy.

This clonotype has a handful of counts. This sequence joins TRBV27 and TRBJ2-7; D gene ambiguous. The germline V gene encodes CDR1 MNHEY and CDR2 SMNVEV (reference sequence). This CDR3 has 14 amino acids. V was trimmed by 4 bases and J by 3 bases, leaving 13 bases between them. The CDR3 reads CASSSPLRRYEQYF. For the CDR3, the DNA is TGTGCCAGCAGTTCTCCTCTGAGGCGCTACGAGCAGTACTTC.

This clonotype was observed a few times. The chain employs TRBV6-1 and TRBJ2-1; 10 nucleotides agree with TRBD2. Unmatched junction bases numbered 8, after V lost 6 bases and J lost 0 bases. The length of the CDR3 is 17 residues. Germline V CDR1 and CDR2: MNHNS, SASEGT. The CDR3 DNA sequence: TGTGCCAGCAGAGCTAGCGGGAGTCAGTTCTCCTACAATGAGCAGTTCTTC. Amino acid sequence: CASRASGSQFSYNEQFF.

This clonotype showed up many times. The CDR3 DNA sequence: TGCGCCAGCAGCCAAGCCAGGGGCGAGGGACAGCCCCAGCATTTT. Protein: CASSQARGEGQPQHF. V gene TRBV4-1 combines with J gene TRBJ1-5; D is perhaps TRBD1 (6 bases). The V gene's germline CDR1 is MGHRA and CDR2 YSYEKL. The CDR3 loop spans 15 amino acids. V gave up 1 base and J gave up 7 bases, with 14 bases separating them.

This clonotype was picked up many times. The gene calls are TRBV20-1 and TRBJ2-1; 7 nucleotides line up with TRBD1. The CDR3 consists of 14 residues. The trim removed 7 bases at V and 0 bases at J, leaving 6 bases unmatched. From germline, CDR1 is DFQATT and CDR2 SNEGSKA (reference sequence). The CDR3 protein is CSVGQESSYNEQFF. For the CDR3, the DNA is TGCAGTGTTGGACAGGAGAGCTCCTACAATGAGCAGTTCTTC.

In its sample, this clonotype was seen many times. The genes are TRBV20-1 and TRBJ2-1, with TRBD2 matching 12 bases. CDR3 length: 14 amino acids. The germline CDR1 and CDR2 sequences are DFQATT and SNEGSKA (reference sequence). V lost 6 bases and J lost 6; bases outside the gene matches: 6. Written as DNA, the CDR3 is TGCAGTGCCCCTAGCGGGAGGGCTCTCAATGAGCAGTTCTTC. Its translation: CSAPSGRALNEQFF.

The CDR3: CATSDSRGSGNTIYF. The CDR3 coding sequence is TGTGCCACCAGTGATTCTAGGGGTTCTGGAAACACCATATATTTT. V usage is TRBV24-1 and J usage is TRBJ1-3, with D perhaps matching TRBD1 (5 bases). Germline CDR1 reads KGHDR; CDR2 reads SFDVKD. Deletions cut 2 bases from V and 1 base from J, with 8 bases between. This CDR3 has 15 amino acids.

Worth noting for this clonotype: A clone one base away is much larger, so this may be a read error. This sequence joins TRBV29-1 and TRBJ1-1; D may be TRBD1 (5 bases). There are 17 residues in the CDR3. CDR1 is SQVTM and CDR2 is ANQGSEA in the germline V gene. The CDR3 here is CSVEDSGSPYMKTEAFF. DNA of the CDR3: TGCAGCGTTGAAGATTCAGGGAGTCCCTATATGAAGACTGAAGCTTTCTTT.

This clonotype was seen more than once but under ten times. The V call is TRBV19, the J call TRBJ2-2; D is perhaps TRBD1 (5 bases). The CDR3 is made up of 15 amino acids. The ends were cut back, 6 bases at V and 1 base at J, with 12 bases in the middle. The germline gives CDR1 LNHDA, CDR2 SQIVND (reference sequence). CDR3 region: CASRVTGVNTGELFF. CDR3 DNA: TGTGCCAGTAGAGTAACAGGAGTGAACACCGGGGAGCTGTTTTTT. Full variable domain (remainder filled in from reference TRBV19 and TRBJ2-2): DGGITQSPKYLFRKEGQNVTLSCEQNLNHDAMYWYRQDPGQGLRLIYYSQIVNDFQKGDIAEGYSVSREKKESFPLTVTSAQKNPTAFYLCASRVTGVNTGELFFGEGSRLTVL.

This clonotype was observed many times. The chain recombines TRBV29-1 with TRBJ1-1; D perhaps matches TRBD1 (5 bases). V was shortened by 8 bases and J by 1 base, with 14 bases between the two germline ends. This CDR3 spans 13 amino acids. Germline V gene lookup returns CDR1 SQVTM and CDR2 ANQGSEA. CDR3 sequence (DNA): TGCAGCACGAAGAGCACAGGGAACACTGAAGCTTTCTTT. This encodes CSTKSTGNTEAFF.

The V call is TRBV19, the J call TRBJ1-2; 7 bases line up with TRBD1. CDR1 and CDR2 (germline): LNHDA, SQIVND (reference sequence). The length of the CDR3 is 16 residues. Losses at the gene ends were 3 bases for V and 7 bases for J; bases not matched to a gene: 14. The CDR3 DNA follows: TGTGCCAGTAGTATTGGGCCAGGGGGAGCTTCGGGTGGCTACACCTTC. Its translation: CASSIGPGGASGGYTF.